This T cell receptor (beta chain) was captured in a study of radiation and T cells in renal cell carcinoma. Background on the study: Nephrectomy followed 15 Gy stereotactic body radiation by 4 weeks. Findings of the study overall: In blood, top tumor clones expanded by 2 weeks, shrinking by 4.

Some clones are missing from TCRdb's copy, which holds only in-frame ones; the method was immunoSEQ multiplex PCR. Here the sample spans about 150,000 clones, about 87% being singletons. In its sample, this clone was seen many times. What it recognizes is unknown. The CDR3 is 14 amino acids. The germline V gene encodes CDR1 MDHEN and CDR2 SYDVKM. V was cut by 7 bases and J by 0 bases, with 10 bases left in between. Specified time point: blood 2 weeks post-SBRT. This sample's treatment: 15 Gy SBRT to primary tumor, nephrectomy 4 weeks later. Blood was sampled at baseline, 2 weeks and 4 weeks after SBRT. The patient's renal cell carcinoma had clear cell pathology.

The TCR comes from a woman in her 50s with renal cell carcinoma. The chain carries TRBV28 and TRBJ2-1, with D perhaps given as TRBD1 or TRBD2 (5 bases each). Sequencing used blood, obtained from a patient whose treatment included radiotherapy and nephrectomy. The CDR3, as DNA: TGTGCCAGCACGGGGCAGCTCTCCTACAATGAGCAGTTCTTC. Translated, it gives CASTGQLSYNEQFF.